The clone carrying this TCR beta chain was recorded at least ten times. Its target is unknown. The entry originates in a study of Graves' ophthalmopathy and Graves' hyperthyroidism. The sequenced template was RNA, covering the TCR beta CDR3 region. Amplification began with first-round RT-PCR using HTBI primers, then second-round multiplex PCR was performed. One entry per CDR3 protein, called by TCRdb with MiXCR from the multiplex PCR reads. The repertoire holds roughly 400,000 distinct CDR3 sequences, approximately 18% seen once, with 2.4% in the top ten. Regarding the study as a whole: Blood contained most expanded thyroid clonotypes exceeding 0.001 frequency.

CDR1 and CDR2 from the germline V gene are LNHDA and SQIVND (reference sequence). V dropped 2 bases and J dropped 1 base, with 6 bases sitting between them. The CDR3 covers 14 residues. The sequenced sample was peripheral blood. This chain joins TRBV19 and TRBJ1-5; no clear D gene. The source is an adult woman with stable Graves' hyperthyroidism. The CDR3 sequence: CASSITGSNQPQHF. The CDR3 DNA sequence: TGTGCCAGTAGTATAACGGGCAGCAATCAGCCCCAGCATTTT. Full variable domain (remainder filled in from reference TRBV19 and TRBJ1-5): DGGITQSPKYLFRKEGQNVTLSCEQNLNHDAMYWYRQDPGQGLRLIYYSQIVNDFQKGDIAEGYSVSREKKESFPLTVTSAQKNPTAFYLCASSITGSNQPQHFGDGTRLSIL.